This TCR beta chain was obtained from a study of control samples from healthy donors and cancer patients (dated by TCRdb to the early 2020s). Library preparation used the immunoSEQ multiplex PCR assay. The source is immuneACCESS, and TCRdb retained only in-frame sequences with V and J called. Part of the clones is not carried over; for the studies checked, unresolved V genes explain less than half of this, and the remainder is unexplained. This sample gives about 120,000 clones in total; 80% to 90% of them show up just once. The ten largest clones add up to 30% to 50% of the sample. With respect to this clone: The antigen it recognizes is unknown. No quality values exist for individual bases; no much larger clone is one base distant.

The CDR3, cysteine through phenylalanine, is 15 amino acids long. The CDR3 DNA has 45 bases and is translated from base 1. V is reduced by 0 bases and J by 0 bases, leaving a spacing of 7 bases between them. The CDR1 and CDR2 encoded by the germline V gene are SGHRS and YFSETQ. The sequence came from a man aged 50 to 60 in good health. The rearranged segments are TRBV5-1 and TRBJ1-3, with the D segment identity uncertain. Specimen: blood. The CDR3 protein: CASSLAAYSGNTIYF. The sequenced DNA is TGCGCCAGCAGCTTGGCCGCGTACTCTGGAAACACCATATATTTT.